This T cell receptor (beta chain) was sequenced for a study of early stage breast cancer tumors. Whole-study findings and limits: Compared with adjacent normal breast tissue, tumors showed around 2.7-fold greater T cell density and higher clonality.

The CDR3 runs to 17 residues. The J segment lost 4 bases and the V segment lost 4 bases, leaving 15 bases of the junction unmatched. CDR1 SGHRS and CDR2 YFSETQ come from the germline V gene. Measured with immunoSEQ multiplex PCR; TCRdb has only the in-frame clones, and not every one. The sample yields about 17,000 clones, 80% to 90% seen once. As to this clone: Its specificity is not known.

Sample: blood. This chain uses TRBV5-1 with TRBJ1-2; 8 positions match TRBD1. The source of this sequence is a person between 65 and 79 years old with breast cancer. The CDR3 DNA reads TGCGCCAGCAGCGCCCCCGGGACAGGACACGAACCCTATGGCTACACCTTC. This gives the protein CASSAPGTGHEPYGYTF.